Detailed here is one T cell receptor (beta chain). Its antigen remains unidentified. This record comes from a study of T-cell reconstitution after alpha-beta-depleted transplantation in children. Study-wide results and limits: Two months or so post-transplant, alpha-beta T cells reportedly derived from several hundred expanded graft clones. Day-60 TCRbeta diversity that was high in some patients was derived from surviving recipient T cells and thymic progenitors.

The CDR3 loop spans 16 amino acids. CDR1 and CDR2 from the germline V gene are LGHNA and YNFKEQ. The ends lost 0 bases at V and 4 bases at J; junction bases unmatched: 7. A library of TCRbeta sequences, prepared with unique molecular identifiers, was generated. TCRdb reanalysed the PCR reads using MiXCR and keeps one entry per CDR3 protein. The sample yields fewer than 250,000 distinct CDR3 sequences, about a sixth seen once. The TCR originated in a male patient aged 2 to 9 who had a stem cell transplant for acute lymphoblastic leukemia, so the T cells may come from the graft donor. Sequenced here: PBMCs, mostly from graft donor cells, sampled 360 days after TCRalphabeta/CD19-depleted stem cell transplant. J is TRBJ2-3 and V is TRBV4-2, with 7 nucleotides matching TRBD2. The CDR3 bases are TGTGCCAGCAGCCAAGAGAGGCTAGCGGATTCAGATACGCAGTATTTT. Its translation is CASSQERLADSDTQYF.